This record covers a single TCR beta chain. No antigen is known for it. This CDR3 is built from 17 residues. V lost 4 bases to trimming and J lost 0 bases, with 16 bases between them. Per the germline V gene, CDR1 is SGHRS and CDR2 is YFSETQ. This sample is part of a study of cytomegalovirus exposure and HLA in healthy donors. Only in-frame clones appear in the TCRdb table, and some are missing; sequencing was by immunoSEQ multiplex PCR. The data contain 66,000 or so clones, about 97% of them singletons. Findings and limits, study-wide: The study flagged some 170 TCR beta chains as cytomegalovirus-associated. In vitro checks showed that three CMV-associated chains really do target CMV antigens. Many donors shared some public TCRs, even though most TCR sequences were rare. Later, an analysis found that TCR clusters from the first cohort tended to co-occur in the roughly 110 validation repertoires.

The chain combines TRBV5-1 with TRBJ2-2, with TRBD2 as a possible D gene (5 bases). Material: PBMCs. The clonotype originates from a woman aged 18-29 years in good health and CMV-seropositive. The CDR3 region is CASSPGLKPANTGELFF. Here the CDR3 DNA reads TGCGCCAGCAGCCCCGGACTGAAACCGGCGAACACCGGGGAGCTGTTTTTT.